A few counts support the clone carrying this T cell receptor beta chain. Its matching antigen is unknown. Each CDR3 protein gets one entry after TCRdb re-called the 5' RACE reads with MiXCR. This table has about 540,000 distinct CDR3 sequences, roughly 13% appearing once. The data belong to a study of CD8 T cells in ankylosing spondylitis. Study observations and caveats: Typical of ankylosing spondylitis blood, it appeared, was a TCR beta motif of under 10 highly homologous variants.

This clonotype originated in a male donor with ankylosing spondylitis. The source material was blood, either unsorted or a sorted T cell fraction (not recorded which).

CDR3 residues: CASSGERGGQETQYF. In nucleotides, the CDR3 is TGTGCCAGCAGTGGTGAGAGAGGGGGTCAAGAGACCCAGTACTTC. The chain joins TRBV25-1 to TRBJ2-5, with D perhaps TRBD1 (6 bases). Germline V gene lookup returns CDR1 MGHDK and CDR2 SYGVNS. V was clipped by 4 bases and J by 2 bases, with 14 bases between them. CDR3 length: 15 residues.